Listed below are T cell receptor beta chains from one sample, sequenced in a study of blood T cell repertoires in COVID-19. Sequencing used immunoSEQ multiplex PCR; TCRdb keeps in-frame clones, though not all of them. Altogether roughly 250,000 clones are present, approximately 88% being singletons, with the ten largest covering 1% to 1.5%. Source material: PBMCs or T cells enriched from blood (not recorded which). These receptors all come from a middle-aged woman with acute COVID-19. Each CDR3 is given with its conserved first and last residue. The order of the fields is CDR3 length, V gene, J gene, D gene, clone size, CDR3 protein, CDR3 DNA. A D gene is named only where the DNA matches it firmly. Clone size is not always given. Where it is, it says once, few, many or a class for expanded clones.

cdr3_length: 16; v_call: TRBV11-3; j_call: TRBJ1-6; d_call: NA; clone_size: NA; cdr3_aa: CASSKSPQGYNSPLHF; cdr3_nt: TGTGCCAGCAGCAAATCTCCACAGGGCTATAATTCACCCCTCCACTTT
cdr3_length: 12; v_call: TRBV10-1; j_call: TRBJ1-1; d_call: NA; clone_size: few; cdr3_aa: CASSATGTEAFF; cdr3_nt: TGCGCCAGCAGTGCGACTGGGACTGAAGCTTTCTTT
cdr3_length: 14; v_call: TRBV3-1/TRBV3-2; j_call: TRBJ1-5; d_call: TRBD1; clone_size: NA; cdr3_aa: CASSPQTGGQPQHF; cdr3_nt: TGTGCCAGCAGCCCCCAAACAGGGGGTCAGCCCCAGCATTTT
cdr3_length: 15; v_call: TRBV10-3; j_call: TRBJ2-5; d_call: NA; clone_size: NA; cdr3_aa: CAISESGGTQETQYF; cdr3_nt: TGTGCCATCAGTGAGTCCGGGGGTACTCAAGAGACCCAGTACTTC
cdr3_length: 16; v_call: TRBV5-1; j_call: TRBJ2-7; d_call: TRBD1; clone_size: NA; cdr3_aa: CASSPTPRDRAYEQYF; cdr3_nt: TGCGCCAGCAGCCCGACACCCAGGGACAGAGCCTACGAGCAGTACTTC
cdr3_length: 15; v_call: TRBV9; j_call: TRBJ2-2; d_call: NA; clone_size: NA; cdr3_aa: CASSAAGANTGELFF; cdr3_nt: TGTGCCAGCAGCGCCGCCGGGGCGAACACCGGGGAGCTGTTTTTT
cdr3_length: 14; v_call: TRBV19; j_call: TRBJ2-7; d_call: TRBD2; clone_size: NA; cdr3_aa: CASSVASGSYEQYF; cdr3_nt: TGTGCCAGTAGTGTGGCTAGCGGATCCTACGAGCAGTACTTC
cdr3_length: 17; v_call: TRBV7-9; j_call: TRBJ2-5; d_call: NA; clone_size: NA; cdr3_aa: CASSPGSGGVLLETQYF; cdr3_nt: TGTGCCAGCAGCCCCGGCTCCGGCGGGGTCTTGCTAGAGACCCAGTACTTC
cdr3_length: 14; v_call: TRBV6-5; j_call: TRBJ1-2; d_call: TRBD1; clone_size: few; cdr3_aa: CASRNGQGNYGYTF; cdr3_nt: TGTGCCAGCAGAAACGGACAGGGGAACTATGGCTACACCTTC
cdr3_length: 16; v_call: TRBV5-1; j_call: TRBJ1-1; d_call: NA; clone_size: NA; cdr3_aa: CASSPRTGLPNTEAFF; cdr3_nt: TGCGCCAGCAGCCCCAGAACTGGACTGCCGAACACTGAAGCTTTCTTT
cdr3_length: 17; v_call: TRBV19; j_call: TRBJ1-2; d_call: TRBD1; clone_size: NA; cdr3_aa: CASSIENWTGGDYGYTF; cdr3_nt: TGTGCCAGTAGTATAGAGAATTGGACAGGGGGAGACTATGGCTACACCTTC
cdr3_length: 14; v_call: TRBV2; j_call: TRBJ1-6; d_call: NA; clone_size: NA; cdr3_aa: CASRSRDRSPPLHF; cdr3_nt: TGTGCCAGCAGGAGCAGGGATCGCTCTCCGCCCCTCCACTTT
cdr3_length: 15; v_call: TRBV11-2; j_call: TRBJ2-1; d_call: TRBD2; clone_size: NA; cdr3_aa: CASSQGLALRDEQFF; cdr3_nt: TGTGCCAGCAGCCAGGGACTAGCATTACGGGATGAGCAGTTCTTC
cdr3_length: 17; v_call: TRBV25-1; j_call: TRBJ2-2; d_call: TRBD2; clone_size: NA; cdr3_aa: CASRGTSGSLYTGELFF; cdr3_nt: TGTGCCAGCAGGGGGACTAGCGGGAGCTTGTACACCGGGGAGCTGTTTTTT
cdr3_length: 15; v_call: TRBV11-2; j_call: TRBJ1-2; d_call: NA; clone_size: NA; cdr3_aa: CASSLVRGGNYGYTF; cdr3_nt: TGTGCCAGCAGCTTAGTTCGTGGAGGGAACTATGGCTACACCTTC
cdr3_length: 12; v_call: TRBV19; j_call: TRBJ1-5; d_call: TRBD1; clone_size: NA; cdr3_aa: CASIGGDWPQHF; cdr3_nt: TGTGCCAGTATAGGGGGCGATTGGCCCCAGCATTTT
cdr3_length: 13; v_call: TRBV7-3; j_call: TRBJ2-5; d_call: NA; clone_size: NA; cdr3_aa: CASSFGGAETQYF; cdr3_nt: TGTGCCAGCAGCTTTGGGGGGGCAGAGACCCAGTACTTC
cdr3_length: 15; v_call: TRBV7-2; j_call: TRBJ2-4; d_call: TRBD1; clone_size: NA; cdr3_aa: CASSPPQPTGDIQYF; cdr3_nt: TGTGCCAGCAGCCCCCCACAACCGACAGGGGACATTCAGTACTTC
cdr3_length: 11; v_call: TRBV11-2; j_call: TRBJ1-4; d_call: TRBD1; clone_size: few; cdr3_aa: CASSEGQGSFF; cdr3_nt: TGTGCCAGCAGTGAGGGACAGGGGTCTTTTTTT
cdr3_length: 12; v_call: TRBV3-1/TRBV3-2; j_call: TRBJ1-1; d_call: NA; clone_size: NA; cdr3_aa: CASSQDLSGAFF; cdr3_nt: TGTGCCAGCAGCCAAGACCTGTCGGGAGCTTTCTTT
cdr3_length: 14; v_call: TRBV19; j_call: TRBJ2-2; d_call: NA; clone_size: NA; cdr3_aa: CATRNRVATGELFF; cdr3_nt: TGTGCCACCCGAAACAGGGTTGCCACCGGGGAGCTGTTTTTT
cdr3_length: 17; v_call: TRBV19; j_call: TRBJ2-1; d_call: TRBD2; clone_size: NA; cdr3_aa: CASSIGTSANGNNEQFF; cdr3_nt: TGTGCCAGTAGTATAGGCACTAGCGCGAATGGAAACAATGAGCAGTTCTTC
cdr3_length: 14; v_call: TRBV30; j_call: TRBJ2-2; d_call: TRBD1; clone_size: few; cdr3_aa: CAWSGTGFAGELFF; cdr3_nt: TGTGCCTGGAGTGGGACAGGTTTCGCCGGGGAGCTGTTTTTT
cdr3_length: 13; v_call: TRBV10-3; j_call: TRBJ2-5; d_call: NA; clone_size: NA; cdr3_aa: CAISESNSETQYF; cdr3_nt: TGTGCCATCAGTGAGTCGAACTCGGAGACCCAGTACTTC
cdr3_length: 16; v_call: TRBV7-9; j_call: TRBJ2-1; d_call: TRBD2; clone_size: NA; cdr3_aa: CASSLAGLAGGHEQFF; cdr3_nt: TGTGCCAGCAGCTTAGCAGGACTAGCGGGAGGTCATGAGCAGTTCTTC
cdr3_length: 15; v_call: TRBV18; j_call: TRBJ1-1; d_call: NA; clone_size: NA; cdr3_aa: CASSPPAGVNTEAFF; cdr3_nt: TGTGCCAGCTCACCACCGGCAGGGGTGAACACTGAAGCTTTCTTT
cdr3_length: 15; v_call: TRBV5-8; j_call: TRBJ1-5; d_call: TRBD1; clone_size: NA; cdr3_aa: CASSTWTGTNQPQHF; cdr3_nt: TGTGCCAGCAGCACCTGGACAGGGACCAATCAGCCCCAGCATTTT
cdr3_length: 15; v_call: TRBV7-8; j_call: TRBJ1-2; d_call: NA; clone_size: once; cdr3_aa: CASSPRPGETYGYTF; cdr3_nt: TGTGCCAGCAGCCCTAGGCCGGGGGAGACCTATGGCTACACCTTC
cdr3_length: 14; v_call: TRBV7-2; j_call: TRBJ2-1; d_call: NA; clone_size: NA; cdr3_aa: CASSLYGLHNEQFF; cdr3_nt: TGTGCCAGCAGCTTATATGGACTGCACAATGAGCAGTTCTTC
cdr3_length: 14; v_call: TRBV29-1; j_call: TRBJ2-1; d_call: NA; clone_size: NA; cdr3_aa: CSVDSPPVTNEQFF; cdr3_nt: TGCAGCGTTGATTCCCCCCCAGTTACCAATGAGCAGTTCTTC
cdr3_length: 14; v_call: TRBV5-6; j_call: TRBJ2-7; d_call: TRBD2; clone_size: NA; cdr3_aa: CASSRTSGRYEQYF; cdr3_nt: TGTGCCAGCAGTCGGACTAGCGGGAGATACGAGCAGTACTTC
cdr3_length: 15; v_call: TRBV6-2/TRBV6-3; j_call: TRBJ1-2; d_call: TRBD1; clone_size: NA; cdr3_aa: CASSPLDREVIGYTF; cdr3_nt: TGTGCCAGCAGTCCCCTCGACAGGGAAGTCATAGGCTACACCTTC
cdr3_length: 13; v_call: TRBV4-2; j_call: TRBJ1-5; d_call: NA; clone_size: NA; cdr3_aa: CASSQDTGRPQHF; cdr3_nt: TGTGCCAGCAGCCAAGATACCGGGAGGCCCCAGCATTTT
cdr3_length: 15; v_call: TRBV11-3; j_call: TRBJ2-7; d_call: TRBD1; clone_size: NA; cdr3_aa: CASSLLTGGSYEQYF; cdr3_nt: TGTGCCAGCAGCTTATTGACAGGGGGCTCCTACGAGCAGTACTTC
cdr3_length: 12; v_call: TRBV28; j_call: TRBJ1-2; d_call: NA; clone_size: NA; cdr3_aa: CASSLGGAGYTF; cdr3_nt: TGTGCCAGCAGTTTAGGGGGGGCTGGGTACACCTTC
cdr3_length: 12; v_call: TRBV28; j_call: TRBJ2-7; d_call: NA; clone_size: NA; cdr3_aa: CASIGGSYEQYF; cdr3_nt: TGTGCCAGCATTGGGGGGTCCTACGAGCAGTACTTC
cdr3_length: 15; v_call: TRBV30; j_call: TRBJ1-3; d_call: NA; clone_size: NA; cdr3_aa: CAWSLGVNLGNTIYF; cdr3_nt: TGTGCCTGGAGTTTAGGGGTAAATCTCGGAAACACCATATATTTT
cdr3_length: 16; v_call: TRBV27; j_call: TRBJ1-1; d_call: TRBD1; clone_size: NA; cdr3_aa: CASSFDGQGANTEAFF; cdr3_nt: TGTGCCAGCAGTTTCGACGGACAGGGCGCGAACACTGAAGCTTTCTTT
cdr3_length: 15; v_call: TRBV7-9; j_call: TRBJ2-3; d_call: TRBD2; clone_size: NA; cdr3_aa: CASRSGGRATDTQYF; cdr3_nt: TGTGCCAGCAGGTCCGGCGGGAGGGCCACAGATACGCAGTATTTT
cdr3_length: 13; v_call: TRBV4-3; j_call: TRBJ1-1; d_call: TRBD1; clone_size: NA; cdr3_aa: CASSQDQGVVAFF; cdr3_nt: TGCGCCAGCAGCCAAGATCAGGGGGTAGTAGCTTTCTTT
cdr3_length: 11; v_call: TRBV27; j_call: TRBJ2-1; d_call: NA; clone_size: few; cdr3_aa: CASSQYNEQFF; cdr3_nt: TGTGCCAGCAGTCAATACAATGAGCAGTTCTTC
cdr3_length: 14; v_call: TRBV18; j_call: TRBJ1-5; d_call: TRBD1; clone_size: NA; cdr3_aa: CASGQDHSNQPQHF; cdr3_nt: TGTGCCAGCGGACAGGATCATAGCAATCAGCCCCAGCATTTT
cdr3_length: 12; v_call: TRBV2; j_call: TRBJ1-2; d_call: NA; clone_size: NA; cdr3_aa: CASSREDYGYTF; cdr3_nt: TGTGCCAGCAGTCGGGAGGACTATGGCTACACCTTC
cdr3_length: 14; v_call: TRBV7-2; j_call: TRBJ1-1; d_call: NA; clone_size: NA; cdr3_aa: CASNLPTGGTEAFF; cdr3_nt: TGTGCCAGCAACCTCCCCACGGGGGGCACTGAAGCTTTCTTT
cdr3_length: 17; v_call: TRBV11-2; j_call: TRBJ2-5; d_call: TRBD2; clone_size: NA; cdr3_aa: CASSLGLGLGGGETQYF; cdr3_nt: TGTGCCAGCAGCTTAGGTTTGGGACTAGGGGGTGGGGAGACCCAGTACTTC
cdr3_length: 15; v_call: TRBV19; j_call: TRBJ1-3; d_call: NA; clone_size: NA; cdr3_aa: CASLGQQSSGNTIYF; cdr3_nt: TGTGCCAGCCTAGGACAGCAATCCTCTGGAAACACCATATATTTT
cdr3_length: 15; v_call: TRBV6-5; j_call: TRBJ1-1; d_call: NA; clone_size: NA; cdr3_aa: CASSATRDHNTEAFF; cdr3_nt: TGTGCCAGCAGCGCAACCAGGGATCACAACACTGAAGCTTTCTTT
cdr3_length: 14; v_call: TRBV6-5; j_call: TRBJ2-3; d_call: TRBD2; clone_size: NA; cdr3_aa: CATGRGTSTDTQYF; cdr3_nt: TGTGCCACCGGGAGGGGCACTAGCACAGATACGCAGTATTTT
cdr3_length: 14; v_call: TRBV3-1/TRBV3-2; j_call: TRBJ1-1; d_call: NA; clone_size: NA; cdr3_aa: CASSPRGGNTEAFF; cdr3_nt: TGTGCCAGCAGCCCCCGGGGTGGGAACACTGAAGCTTTCTTT
cdr3_length: 16; v_call: TRBV9; j_call: TRBJ2-1; d_call: TRBD2; clone_size: NA; cdr3_aa: CASSVGTSGDRDEQFF; cdr3_nt: TGTGCCAGCAGCGTCGGGACTAGCGGAGATAGGGATGAGCAGTTCTTC
cdr3_length: 19; v_call: TRBV19; j_call: TRBJ2-4; d_call: NA; clone_size: NA; cdr3_aa: CASYVRRPAGESRRNIQYF; cdr3_nt: TGTGCCAGTTACGTCCGACGGCCCGCGGGTGAATCGAGAAGAAACATTCAGTACTTC
cdr3_length: 14; v_call: TRBV6-1; j_call: TRBJ1-2; d_call: NA; clone_size: few; cdr3_aa: CASSEDLGHYGYTF; cdr3_nt: TGTGCCAGCAGTGAAGATCTGGGGCACTATGGCTACACCTTC
cdr3_length: 15; v_call: TRBV20-1; j_call: TRBJ2-1; d_call: TRBD2; clone_size: NA; cdr3_aa: CSASLWASGYNEQFF; cdr3_nt: TGCAGTGCTAGTCTCTGGGCTAGCGGTTACAATGAGCAGTTCTTC
cdr3_length: 14; v_call: TRBV29-1; j_call: TRBJ1-5; d_call: TRBD1; clone_size: NA; cdr3_aa: CSVEQHRGDQPQHF; cdr3_nt: TGCAGCGTTGAACAGCACAGGGGGGATCAGCCCCAGCATTTT